The present T cell receptor beta chain was sequenced within a study of molecular identifiers for immune sequencing clone quantification. Using its own MiXCR run on the PCR reads, TCRdb lists one record per CDR3 protein. The sample holds more than 550,000 distinct CDR3 sequences, around 25% seen once. The table lists this clonotype with a few counts. The V and J ends lost 5 bases and 1 base, in that order; junction bases with no gene match: 7. The CDR3 is made up of 15 amino acids. Germline V gene sequence: CDR1 MNHEY, CDR2 SMNVEV (reference sequence). The specimen was naive CD8+ T cells from blood, with Jurkat cell RNA spiked in. Subset specified: FACS-sorted CD8+CD4-CCR7+CD45RA+ naive T cells. This receptor was identified in a human donor in good health. Some libraries in this study had Jurkat cell RNA spiked in. The chain has TRBV27 and TRBJ1-1; the match to TRBD1 covers 7 bases. CDR3 region: CASSLGTAPNTEAFF. The CDR3 DNA is TGTGCCAGCAGTCTAGGGACAGCCCCGAACACTGAAGCTTTCTTT.